This entry describes one T cell receptor (beta chain). The CDR3 length is 14 residues. Germline-derived CDR1 and CDR2 are SGDLS and YYNGEE. Trimming took 0 bases from V and 4 from J; bases not matched to a gene: 3. This specimen comes from a study of CD8+ T cells in alopecia areata. In each case, RNA was isolated and then reverse transcribed into cDNA as the sequencing template. Assay used: immunoSEQ multiplex PCR; TCRdb lists only in-frame clones, some missing. The sample has about 92,000 clones, around 47% seen once. Treatment defined: oral pan-JAK inhibitor, 5-10 mg twice daily. Sequenced material: CD8+ T cells sorted from blood, taken at week 24, from a patient treated with tofacitinib. The J gene is TRBJ2-5, the V gene TRBV9; 7 bases are shared with TRBD1. The receptor was isolated from a human donor with alopecia areata. CDR3 nucleotide sequence: TGTGCCAGCAGCGTAGGACAGGGTATAGAGACCCAGTACTTC. Its translation is CASSVGQGIETQYF.